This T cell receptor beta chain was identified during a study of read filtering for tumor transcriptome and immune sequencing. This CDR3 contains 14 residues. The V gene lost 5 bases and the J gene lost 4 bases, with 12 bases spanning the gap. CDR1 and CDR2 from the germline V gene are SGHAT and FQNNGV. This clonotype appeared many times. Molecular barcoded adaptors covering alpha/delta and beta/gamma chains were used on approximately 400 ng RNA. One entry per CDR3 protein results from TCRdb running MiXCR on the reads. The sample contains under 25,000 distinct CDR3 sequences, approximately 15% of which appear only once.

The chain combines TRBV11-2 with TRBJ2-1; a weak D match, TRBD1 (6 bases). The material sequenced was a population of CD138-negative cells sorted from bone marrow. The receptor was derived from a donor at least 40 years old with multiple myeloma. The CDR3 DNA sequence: TGTGCCAGCAGCCTCCCCGGACAGTACAATGAGCAGTTCTTC. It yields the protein CASSLPGQYNEQFF.